This TCR beta chain was sequenced for a study of Ad26.COV2.S vaccination and SARS-CoV-2 variants (dated by TCRdb to about 2021). Regarding the research as a whole: Donors in the vaccine arm were drawn from COV1001, a phase I-IIa trial of Ad26.COV2.S in healthy adults that was multicentre, randomized, double-blind and placebo-controlled. Ad26.COV2.S was given intramuscularly at 5x10^10 or 1x10^11 viral particles, as a single shot or as two shots 56 days apart. TCRbeta repertoire sequencing served as the tool for gauging how specific and how broad the SARS-CoV-2-reactive T cell receptors were following Ad26.COV2.S vaccination. The TCR-sequenced set comprised about 32 samples: some 20 Ad26.COV2.S vaccine recipients, 5 placebo recipients and 8 SARS-CoV-2 convalescent individuals. Trial participants were randomized into five groups of five: low-dose or high-dose Ad26.COV2.S given once or twice, or placebo on both occasions. Investigators remained blinded to trial group allocation during experiments and outcome assessment. Summary of the overall study and its limitations: Non-spike TCR breadth was comparable between vaccine and placebo recipients, consistent with the vaccine containing only spike. The authors noted that the TCR breadth and depth analyses may have underestimated total T cell responses. After vaccination, spike-specific CD8+ and CD4+ T cell responses were reported to show substantial breadth. Ad26.COV2.S recipients had higher spike-specific TCR breadth than placebo recipients (P = 0.0014). The study lacked the statistical power to compare responses across vaccine doses or regimens.

Reading the germline V gene gives CDR1 SGHTA and CDR2 FQGNSA. The cysteine opens and the phenylalanine closes a CDR3 of 13 amino acids. The DNA shown is the 39-base CDR3, in frame from base 1. V has 4 bases trimmed and J has 5 bases trimmed; junction bases matching no gene number 5. The treatment or condition label corresponds to: roughly 18 received Ad26.COV2.S at low or high dose, single or two shots; roughly five received placebo; per-sample allocation not given. For vaccine and placebo recipients, the sequenced repertoires came from samples collected on day 63 after the first injection. Cohort 1b enrolled 20 to 30 adults aged 18-55 years at a single site in Boston, USA, between 29 July and 7 August 2020. Ad26.COV2.S consisted of a replication-incompetent adenovirus type 26 vector by which a prefusion-stabilized SARS-CoV-2 spike protein from the original Wuhan strain was expressed. Note on this clone: It has no known antigen specificity. Qualities for individual bases were not recorded, and no much larger clone is one base off.

TCRbeta CDR3 regions were sequenced with the immunoSEQ Assay. After extraction, genomic DNA underwent amplification by bias-controlled multiplex PCR, followed by high-throughput sequencing. As for the authors' bioinformatics: Collapsing and filtering of sequences were performed to quantify the absolute abundance of each unique TCRbeta CDR3 region. T cell fraction was estimated by normalization of TCRbeta template counts to usable DNA, with usable DNA being measured through amplification of reference genes present in all nucleated cells. Repertoire TCRs were annotated as SARS-CoV-2-specific when V gene, CDR3 amino acid sequence and J gene were exactly matched to a known reactive TCR set. The reference SARS-CoV-2 TCR set came from MIRA and was filtered for enrichment in COVID-19-positive ImmuneCODE repertoires, removing public or cross-reactive TCRs. Drawing on the MIRA antigens, annotated TCRs were analysed further at the level of specific ORF or position within ORF. Breadth was defined as annotated unique rearrangements over total unique productive rearrangements; depth was the summed frequency of those rearrangements. Group comparisons of TCR breadth used two-sided Wilcoxon rank-sum tests. The source is immuneACCESS, and TCRdb retained only in-frame sequences with V and J called. Part of the clones is not carried over; for the studies checked, unresolved V genes explain less than half of this, and the remainder is unexplained. V, J and clone size derive from that table, while D and trimming were established from the DNA sequence. This sample lists roughly 300,000 clones; about 88% were detected once. Jointly, the top ten make up approximately 5.9% of the sample.

The source is a person between 18 and 59 years old who received the Ad26.COV2.S COVID-19 vaccine or a placebo. Specimen: peripheral blood, collected in a trial of Ad26.COV2.S vaccine versus placebo. Recombination connected TRBV7-2 to TRBJ2-7; the central 7 bases match TRBD2. The CDR3 region: CASSWPGGNEQYF. The DNA sequence is as follows: TGTGCCAGCAGCTGGCCGGGAGGAAACGAGCAGTACTTC.